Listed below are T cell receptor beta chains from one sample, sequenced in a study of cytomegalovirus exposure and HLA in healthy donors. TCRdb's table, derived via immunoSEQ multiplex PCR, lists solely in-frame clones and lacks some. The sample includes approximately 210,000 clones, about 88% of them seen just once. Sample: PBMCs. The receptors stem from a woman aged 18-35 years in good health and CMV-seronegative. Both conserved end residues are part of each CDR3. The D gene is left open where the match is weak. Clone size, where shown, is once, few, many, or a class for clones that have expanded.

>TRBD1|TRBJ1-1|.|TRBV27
TGTGCCAGCAGTTTATCGACAGGGACTGAAGCTTTCTTT
CASSLSTGTEAFF
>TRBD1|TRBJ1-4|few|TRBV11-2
TGTGCCAGCAGCTTAAGGGGGCCGAGCGAAAAACTGTTTTTT
CASSLRGPSEKLFF
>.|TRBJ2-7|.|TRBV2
TGTGCCAGCATTCTTAGCTACGAGCAGTACTTC
CASILSYEQYF
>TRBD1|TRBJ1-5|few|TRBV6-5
TGTGCCAGCGGCGGGACAGGGGGGAATCAGCCCCAGCATTTT
CASGGTGGNQPQHF
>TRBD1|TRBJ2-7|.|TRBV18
TGTGCCAGCTCACCACCTTACGGACAGGGGGCAAACGAGCAGTACTTC
CASSPPYGQGANEQYF
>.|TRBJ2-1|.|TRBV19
TGTGCCAGTAGTACCCGACTAGTCTCCTACAATGAGCAGTTCTTC
CASSTRLVSYNEQFF
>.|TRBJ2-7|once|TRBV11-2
TGTGCCAGCAGCACCGGCGGGAACGTCTACGAGCAGTACTTC
CASSTGGNVYEQYF
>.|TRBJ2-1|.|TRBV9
TGTGCCAGCAGCGAAACAGGGTCCAATGAGCAGTTCTTC
CASSETGSNEQFF
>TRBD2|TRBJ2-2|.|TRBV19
TGTGCCAGTAGTACGACGGGACTAGCGGGTTGGCCCACCGGGGAGCTGTTTTTT
CASSTTGLAGWPTGELFF
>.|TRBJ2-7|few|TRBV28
TGTGCCACCACGACAGCATACGAGCAGTACTTC
CATTTAYEQYF
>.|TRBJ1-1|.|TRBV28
TGTGCCAGCACCCGGGGGGGGGCGGGATTCGATGAAGCTTTCTTT
CASTRGGAGFDEAFF
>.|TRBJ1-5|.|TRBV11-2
TGTGCCAGCAGCTTGAGCTTGGGCCACCCCCAGCATTTT
CASSLSLGHPQHF
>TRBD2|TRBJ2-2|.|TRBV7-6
TGTGCCAGCAGCTTAGCGGTAGCGGGATGGAACACCGGGGAGCTGTTTTTT
CASSLAVAGWNTGELFF
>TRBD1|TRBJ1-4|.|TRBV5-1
TGCGCCAGCAGCTTGCCACGACAGGGGCGGAAGGAAAAACTGTTTTTT
CASSLPRQGRKEKLFF
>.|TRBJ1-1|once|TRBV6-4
TGTGCCAGCAGTGACGGTCGGGGGATTGAAGCTTTCTTT
CASSDGRGIEAFF
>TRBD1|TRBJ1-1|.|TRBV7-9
TGTGCCAGCAGTCAACAGGGGGCTCTCCCTGAAGCTTTCTTT
CASSQQGALPEAFF
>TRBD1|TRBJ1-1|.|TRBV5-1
TGCGCCAGCAGCTGGACAGGTTTGAACACTGAAGCTTTCTTT
CASSWTGLNTEAFF
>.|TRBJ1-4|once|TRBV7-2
TGTGCCAGCAGCCGGACAGTTCTGGGAGAAAAACTGTTTTTT
CASSRTVLGEKLFF